Below, 5 T cell receptor beta chains from the same sample are listed, as sequenced in a study of control samples from healthy donors and cancer patients. Data came from immunoSEQ multiplex PCR; TCRdb stores just in-frame clones and leaves some out. The table lists fewer than 250,000 clones. The sequencing input was blood. These receptors originate from a woman aged 25 to 39 in good health.

The chain has TRBV10-3 and TRBJ1-5; D not resolved. This CDR3 region has 15 residues. Trimming removed 2 bases at V and 7 bases at J, with 15 bases between. Germline loops: CDR1 ENHRY, CDR2 SYGVKD. The CDR3 coding sequence is TGTGCCATCAGTGAGGAGGGCGGGAGCTACCAGCCCCAGCATTTT. Encoded protein: CAISEEGGSYQPQHF.

The rearrangement links TRBV12-3 or TRBV12-4 to TRBJ1-2; D ambiguous. Trimming pared 1 base from V and 6 bases from J, leaving 9 bases between. The CDR3 length is 13 residues. Here the CDR3 reads CASSLGGFHGYTF. DNA of the CDR3: TGTGCCAGCAGTTTAGGGGGTTTTCATGGCTACACCTTC.

The chain employs TRBV5-1 and TRBJ2-7; D is perhaps TRBD1 (7 bases). V was clipped by 4 bases and J by 1 base, with 18 bases between them. This CDR3 comprises 16 residues. Germline V CDR1 and CDR2: SGHRS, YFSETQ. This CDR3 is CASSVTQGGISYEQYF. CDR3 in DNA: TGCGCCAGCAGCGTAACGCAGGGGGGCATTTCCTACGAGCAGTACTTC.

The chain couples TRBV28 to TRBJ1-6; a possible D gene is TRBD1 (5 bases). Between the trimmed V and J ends, which lost 3 bases and 8 bases, there was a span of 11 bases. This CDR3 comprises 14 residues. CDR1 and CDR2 (germline): MDHEN, SYDVKM. CDR3 in amino acids: CASSLPRGDSPLHF. DNA for the CDR3: TGTGCCAGCAGTTTGCCCCGGGGGGATTCACCCCTCCACTTT.

The gene calls are TRBV28 and TRBJ2-5, with TRBD2 matching over 8 bases. Germline CDR1 reads MDHEN; CDR2 reads SYDVKM. Unmatched junction bases numbered 10, after V lost 5 bases and J lost 5 bases. This CDR3 has 15 residues. The CDR3 sequence: CASSLPGGGVETQYF. The CDR3 nucleotides are TGTGCCAGCAGTCTGCCGGGGGGGGGCGTCGAGACCCAGTACTTC.